A selection of T cell receptor beta chains follows, all from one sample in a study of blood T cell repertoires in COVID-19. Only in-frame clones appear in the TCRdb table, and some are missing; sequencing was by immunoSEQ multiplex PCR. Of about 47,000 clones in the sample, around 86% were seen once. Sequencing was carried out using peripheral blood. The receptors here all came from a human donor with acute or convalescent COVID-19. The donor label of this sample is uncertain. Both conserved end residues are part of each CDR3. The D gene is left open where the match is weak. Size tells how often a clone was seen (once, few, many) or the class of an expanded clone, and some rows leave it out.

>TRBJ2-5|few|TRBD1|TRBV14
TGTGCCAGCGGACAGGGGGCGCAAGAGACCCAGTACTTC
CASGQGAQETQYF
>TRBJ1-1|NA|TRBD1|TRBV28
TGTGCCAGCAGCACTCCGGGACAGGGTGAAGCTTTCTTT
CASSTPGQGEAFF
>TRBJ2-2|NA|TRBD2|TRBV7-8
TGTGCCAGCAGCTTAGGGGGAGGGATAACGGGCGGGGAGCTGTTTTTT
CASSLGGGITGGELFF
>TRBJ2-7|NA|TRBD2|TRBV10-2
TGCGCCAGCAGTGAACCGGCGGGGGGGCGGTACGAGCAGTACTTC
CASSEPAGGRYEQYF
>TRBJ2-5|NA|TRBD2|TRBV2
TGTGCCAGCAGTGAAGCAGTAGCGGGGGGTAGGGAGACCCAGTACTTC
CASSEAVAGGRETQYF
>TRBJ2-3|NA|TRBD2|TRBV11-3
TGTGCCAGCAGCTTAGCCTGGACTAGCGGGGGCCCAGATACGCAGTATTTT
CASSLAWTSGGPDTQYF
>TRBJ2-3|few|TRBD2|TRBV15
TGTGCCACCAGCCCCCGAAGGGAGGGGCGGGGGCAGTATTTT
CATSPRREGRGQYF
>TRBJ2-6|NA|TRBD2|TRBV18
TGTGCCAGCTCCCAGGGGCGGGGGGCCCCCGGGGCCAACGTCCTGACTTTC
CASSQGRGAPGANVLTF
>TRBJ1-3|NA|TRBD1|TRBV18
TGTGCCAGCTCACTCCAACAGGGGAACTCTGGAAACACCATATATTTT
CASSLQQGNSGNTIYF
>TRBJ1-1|NA|NA|TRBV6-6
TGTGCCAGCAGCACAGGGCCGAACACTGAAGCTTTCTTT
CASSTGPNTEAFF
>TRBJ1-4|NA|NA|TRBV18
TGTGCCAGCTCGGTGGGGGCCAGTTCTTTTAATGAAAAACTGTTTTTT
CASSVGASSFNEKLFF
>TRBJ2-5|NA|TRBD1|TRBV3-1/TRBV3-2
TGTGCCAGCAGTCGGCTGTCCGGACAGGGCCAGACCCAGTACTTC
CASSRLSGQGQTQYF
>TRBJ2-5|once|TRBD2|TRBV9
TGTGCCAGCAGTGAGGGGCTAGCGGGGGGTCTAAAAGAGACCCAGTACTTC
CASSEGLAGGLKETQYF
>TRBJ1-1|NA|NA|TRBV3-1/TRBV3-2
TGTGCCAGCAGCCAAGATAGTCAAAACACTGAAGCTTTCTTT
CASSQDSQNTEAFF